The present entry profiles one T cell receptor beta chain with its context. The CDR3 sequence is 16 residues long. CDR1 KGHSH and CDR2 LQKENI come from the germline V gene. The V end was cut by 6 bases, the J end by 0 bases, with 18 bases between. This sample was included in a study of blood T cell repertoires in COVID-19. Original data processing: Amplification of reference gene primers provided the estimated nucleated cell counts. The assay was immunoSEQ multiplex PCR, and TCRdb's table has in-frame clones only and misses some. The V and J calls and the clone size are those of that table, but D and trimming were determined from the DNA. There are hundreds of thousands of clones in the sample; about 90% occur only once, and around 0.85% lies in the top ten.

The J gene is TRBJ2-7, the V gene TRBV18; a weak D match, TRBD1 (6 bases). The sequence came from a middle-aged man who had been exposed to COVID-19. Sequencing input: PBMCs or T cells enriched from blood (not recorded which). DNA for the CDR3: TGTGCCAGCTCCCGAGAGGACAGAACTTACTCCTACGAGCAGTACTTC. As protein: CASSREDRTYSYEQYF.